This T cell receptor beta chain was obtained from a study of cytomegalovirus exposure and HLA in healthy donors (dated by TCRdb to the late 2010s). For context, the study as a whole: According to an earlier analysis of a few hundred of the donors, some 170 million T cells yielded 120 million or so unique TCR beta sequences and about 280 Gb of sequence data. An early release covering over 500 HLA-typed donors comprised 250 to 350 gigabases of sequencing data and some 79 million unique TCR sequences. Of the approximately 400 genotyped donors, roughly 80% were placed in the genetic ancestry cluster associated with self-reported Caucasian donors. The study aimed to test whether signatures of past pathogen exposure could be identified by cataloging public T cell receptors. The study used immunosequencing to profile the T cell repertoires of several hundred subjects and linked those repertoires to cytomegalovirus serostatus. In addition to the first cohort of several hundred subjects, a separate validation cohort of 120 different subjects was used. To predict cytomegalovirus infection status, the study brought together high-throughput TCR immunosequencing, statistical association of individual TCRs with disease status, and machine learning. To study patterns of TCR occurrence, a later analysis re-analyzed previously published TCR beta repertoires from 666 donors and added high-resolution HLA genotyping. In the later analysis, no new phenotypic data were used to find candidate immune exposures; instead, reliance was placed on TCR beta sequences and their occurrence across donors. In an earlier analysis of a few hundred of the donors, high-throughput TCR beta sequencing was used to judge whether each TCR beta V gene segment behaved as functional or pseudogenic. Donor age, sex, ethnicity and CMV serostatus were compiled alongside the repertoire data. A later genetic analysis took genome-wide SNP genotypes for 398 of the 666 donors and used that subset as a discovery cohort. All discovery cohort repertoires had been generated using a single sequencing platform. HLA typing included class I and class II loci at four-digit resolution. The number of donors typed differed by locus, with 629-630 for A, B, C, DRB1 and DQB1, approximately 500 for DQA1, 600 to 610 for DPA1, and approximately 470 for DPB1. Roughly 5 DR-DQ haplotypes were handled as single units for association and clustering, since linkage in the cohort was strong. Among over 350 genotyped donors of the cohort, an average of around 240,000 unique TCR beta nucleotide sequences were sequenced per donor, around 18% of them non-productive. Overall study outcomes, separate from this receptor: The sequencing pipeline was judged likely to have produced a cluster of highly shared sequence variants as a technical artifact. According to a later analysis, TCR association rates differed among HLA loci, with DRB1 alleles showing the most associated TCRs and HLA-C alleles showing the fewest. The authors suggested that the approach could potentially be extended to other disease states and immunological phenotypes. A further reported finding was that TCR beta sequences accurately predicted the HLA-A and HLA-B alleles for most subjects in the first cohort. In a later genetic analysis, a missense DCLRE1C variant was associated with V-gene and J-gene trimming of TCR beta chains, and the association was replicated in an independent cohort. In vitro tests confirmed that a few of the cytomegalovirus-associated TCR beta chains recognize cytomegalovirus antigens. Several of the top co-occurrence clusters appeared to be linked to parvovirus B19, influenza, CMV and Epstein-Barr virus, according to a later analysis. Because some donors lacked HLA typing at each locus, the association tests relied only on the typed subset. The study gave a list of 150 to 200 TCR beta chains associated with cytomegalovirus. This cohort had only TCR beta chains sequenced, and the lack of alpha or paired-chain data limited which features could be detected. Compared with the 666-donor mean, donors in an Asian-associated ancestry cluster had fewer N-insertions in productive TCRs, according to a later genetic analysis. Correlated functional status among segregating V segments might reflect linkage disequilibrium, but an unknown experimental factor could not be ruled out. According to a later analysis, most CMV-associated TCR beta chains appeared to be HLA-restricted, and the HLA associations seemed to be driven largely by CMV exposure. When HLA alleles, especially DR and DQ, strongly co-occurred, TCR associations were difficult to assign to individual alleles. Sequencing depth was assumed to be roughly uniform across donors in the presence/absence analyses, though that assumption may not hold. At a false discovery rate of 0.05, a later analysis linked roughly 17,000 TCR beta sequences to specific HLA alleles. In a later analysis, HLA-associated TCR beta chains showed more clonal expansion and lower generation probabilities than non-associated chains that were equally common. Across donors, most TCR sequences were observed very rarely, whereas some public TCRs were present in many individuals. The earlier analysis of some 560 of the donors excluded around 17 rarely observed V segments, including chromosome 9 orphons, because counts were too low. Broadly in line with IMGT annotations, most TCR beta V segments showed up in productive rearrangements about 87% or about 30% of the time in an earlier analysis of several hundred of the donors. The classifier was reported to diagnose cytomegalovirus status with high specificity and sensitivity in both the original and validation cohorts. For the cohort, immune exposure information was limited to CMV serostatus. Some IMGT-functional V segments, including TRBV6-2 and TRBV6-3, could not be distinguished by the 87-base-pair reads and were therefore excluded.

In total, around 600 healthy bone marrow donors made up the cohort. Cohort members were all nominally healthy when sampled, although unrecorded immune exposures were likely present. The donor tested CMV seropositive and was one of the 289 seropositive cohort members. A peripheral blood sample was provided by each donor, and peripheral blood mononuclear cells were used for TCR beta sequencing. The Qiagen DNeasy Blood Extraction Kit was used to extract genomic DNA from the blood cell samples. Libraries were made using the immunoSEQ multiplex PCR assay. The multiplex PCR relied on a mix of 60 forward primers for TCR Vbeta segments and 13 reverse primers for TCR Jbeta segments. The CDR3 region of rearranged TCR beta genes was amplified from genomic DNA by a multiplex PCR assay. Amplified TCR beta libraries were sequenced as 87-base-pair reads on the Illumina HiSeq System. In the authors' own workflow: A later analysis counted about 80 million unique TCR beta chains across the 550 to 750 repertoires, and roughly 11 million of these chains were shared by at least two donors. Raw reads were error-corrected and collapsed into unique sequences by a nearest-neighbor algorithm in which closely related sequences were merged to remove PCR and sequencing errors. CDR3 sequences were aligned to IMGT reference sequences to assign V, D and J gene segments. For a sequence to be retained, a match of at least six nucleotides to both a V gene segment and a J gene segment was required. Rearrangements were classified as productive when the CDR3 lacked stop codons and remained in frame with V and J, and all other rearrangements were classified as non-productive. Following IMGT convention, CDR3 was defined as the stretch from the second conserved V-encoded cysteine to the conserved J-encoded phenylalanine. Sequences without an unambiguous match to a single V gene segment were excluded from the earlier analysis of several hundred of the donors. In an earlier analysis of a few hundred of the donors, V segments were called functional above 56.7% productive rearrangements and were called segregating when the between-donor standard deviation exceeded 5%. A statistical classification framework was built to diagnose cytomegalovirus status from the catalog of TCR beta chain sequences. In a later analysis, TCR nucleotide sequences were compared against IMGT/GENE-DB human TR gene sequences so that V and J genes could be assigned. Using the TCRdist pipeline, a later analysis assigned CDR3 sequences along with most-parsimonious VDJ recombination scenarios. A later analysis defined each TCR beta chain by its CDR3 amino acid sequence plus V-gene family, and excluded reads lacking a unique V-gene family. To address suspected cross-contamination and a sequencing artifact, a later analysis removed approximately 600 highly shared, low-generation-probability nucleotide sequences. For each public chain, a later analysis derived a clonal expansion index from normalized ranks of inferred template counts within each repertoire. In a later analysis, generation probabilities were computed with a VDJ recombination model fitted to out-of-frame rearrangements, and the resulting probabilities were checked against IGoR. In a later analysis, TCR-TCR, TCR-HLA and TCR-CMV co-occurrence was scored with hypergeometric tests, and a repertoire-size bias correction was applied to TCR pairs. To estimate false discovery rates, a later analysis permuted the HLA or CMV assignments 20 times. In a later analysis, co-occurring TCRs were grouped using DBSCAN, and TCRdist sequence similarity was added for clustering within HLA-allele-positive subsets. Co-occurrence clustering excluded repertoires with fewer than 30,000 or more than 120,000 public chains, plus five with anomalous nucleotide sharing. Imported from immuneACCESS, the table was reduced by TCRdb to in-frame sequences with V and J called. These copies leave out some clones; in studies compared against another copy, an unresolved V gene accounts for under half, and the cause of the remainder is not known. Clone size and the V and J calls come from that table; the DNA yielded D and trimming. The sample table shows tens of thousands of clones, and roughly 72% are seen once. The ten largest clones represent around a fifth of the sample.

In regard to this clone: What antigen it recognizes has not been identified. There are no base qualities to consult, and no much larger clone falls within one base.

The germline ends are 15 bases apart after V is trimmed by 5 bases and J by 2 bases. The CDR3 numbers 16 residues from cysteine through phenylalanine. Of the read, only the CDR3 DNA is kept; its 48 bases are in frame from base 1. CDR1 and CDR2 (LNHDA, SQIVND) derive from the germline V gene (reference sequence). The receptor was isolated from a woman aged 30 to 39 in good health and CMV-seropositive. The sequenced material came from PBMCs. This sequence uses TRBV19 and TRBJ2-2; a weak D assignment points to TRBD2 (6 bases agree). The nucleotides are TGTGCCAGTAGTGCGGGACTCCGAGAAAACACCGGGGAGCTGTTTTTT. The encoded protein is CASSAGLRENTGELFF.